Presented here are 12 T cell receptor beta chains from one specimen sequenced in a study of control samples from healthy donors and cancer patients. The table came from immunoSEQ multiplex PCR; TCRdb's copy has only in-frame clones and leaves some out. Of about 130,000 clones in the sample, approximately 90% were seen once. The sample consisted of blood. Receptors were obtained from a man in his forties in good health.

The chain couples TRBV7-3 to TRBJ2-4, with D possibly matching TRBD1 (6 bases). Between the trimmed V and J ends, which lost 6 bases and 2 bases, there was a span of 17 bases. Germline CDR1 is SGHTA and CDR2 is FQGTGA. The CDR3 runs to 16 residues. CDR3 in DNA: TGTGCCAGCAGTGGACAGTTTACCTACCCCAAAAACATTCAGTACTTC. Its protein is CASSGQFTYPKNIQYF.

The chain combines TRBV24-1 with TRBJ2-4, with a possible D match to TRBD1 (5 bases). The CDR3 runs to 16 residues. From germline, CDR1 is KGHDR and CDR2 SFDVKD. Trimming took 2 bases from V and 8 from J, leaving 18 bases between them. CDR3 bases: TGTGCCACCAGTGATTCTACGCAGGTCCTGGGGCACATTCAGTACTTC. It yields the protein CATSDSTQVLGHIQYF.

The chain is built from TRBV6-5 and TRBJ2-3; 8 nucleotides agree with TRBD1. Per germline, CDR1 MNHEY and CDR2 SVGAGI. The trim removed 7 bases at V and 2 bases at J, leaving 5 bases unmatched. This CDR3 is built from 14 residues. The DNA for the CDR3 is TGTGCCAGCAACCCGACAGGGGCCACAGATACGCAGTATTTT. This codes for CASNPTGATDTQYF.

The CDR3 loop reads CASSRDGGATQYF. The CDR3 DNA is TGTGCCAGCAGCCGAGACGGGGGCGCGACGCAGTATTTT. V usage is TRBV3-1 (or the pseudogene TRBV3-2) and J usage is TRBJ2-3; tentatively, D is TRBD1 or TRBD2 (6 bases each). The CDR3 covers 13 residues. The V end was cut by 4 bases, the J end by 9 bases, with 14 bases between. Germline V gene data show CDR1 as LGHDT and CDR2 as YNNKEL (reference sequence).

This chain links TRBV5-1 with TRBJ2-2; the D call may be TRBD1 or TRBD2 (5 bases each). CDR3 length: 15 residues. Germline V gene data show CDR1 as SGHRS and CDR2 as YFSETQ. V lost 0 bases and J 3 bases, leaving 9 bases between the germline ends. The CDR3, as DNA: TGCGCCAGCAGCTTGGTGGGGGTTGACACCGGGGAGCTGTTTTTT. Residues: CASSLVGVDTGELFF.

Written as DNA, the CDR3 is TGTGCCCCCCGCCGCAGAGCGGGGGCACTCTACGAGCAGTACTTC. Encoded protein: CAPRRRAGALYEQYF. The rearrangement uses TRBV4-2 and TRBJ2-7; 8 positions match TRBD2. Unmatched junction bases numbered 15, after V lost 11 bases and J lost 3 bases. This CDR3 is 15 amino acids long. Germline V gene data show CDR1 as LGHNA and CDR2 as YNFKEQ.

The J gene is TRBJ2-3, the V gene TRBV10-1; D is perhaps TRBD2 (6 bases). With 6 bases removed from V and 5 bases from J, the gap between germline ends came to 21 bases. The germline V gene encodes CDR1 WNHNN and CDR2 SYGVQD (reference sequence). The CDR3 contains 16 residues. The CDR3 DNA is TGCGCCAGCAGGGGACCGGGAGCCCTCGGTAGAGATACGCAGTATTTT. Its translation is CASRGPGALGRDTQYF.

DNA for the CDR3: TGTGCCAGCAGTGAGATCCACAATTCACCCCTCCACTTT. Amino acid sequence: CASSEIHNSPLHF. The chain combines TRBV25-1 with TRBJ1-6; D call uncertain. Trimming shortened V by 3 bases and J by 7 bases, and 7 bases separated the two germline ends. This CDR3 contains 13 residues. Germline V gives CDR1 MGHDK, CDR2 SYGVNS.

V usage is TRBV19 and J usage is TRBJ1-5; a possible D gene is TRBD1 (6 bases). V lost 3 bases and J 5 bases, leaving 26 bases between the germline ends. Germline-derived CDR1 and CDR2 are LNHDA and SQIVND (reference sequence). This CDR3 is built from 19 residues. Here the CDR3 reads CASSIGVRGITALDQPQHF. CDR3 in DNA: TGTGCCAGTAGTATTGGGGTGAGGGGGATCACGGCCCTGGATCAGCCCCAGCATTTT. The variable domain in full, with the rest retrieved from reference TRBV19 and TRBJ1-5, is DGGITQSPKYLFRKEGQNVTLSCEQNLNHDAMYWYRQDPGQGLRLIYYSQIVNDFQKGDIAEGYSVSREKKESFPLTVTSAQKNPTAFYLCASSIGVRGITALDQPQHFGDGTRLSIL.

This chain links TRBV5-1 with TRBJ1-1, with 8 bases fitting TRBD1. J lost 0 bases, V lost 3 bases, and 7 bases had no gene match. Germline V gene data show CDR1 as SGHRS and CDR2 as YFSETQ. This CDR3 has 16 residues. CDR3 amino acids: CASSSGQGQMNTEAFF. Written as DNA, the CDR3 is TGCGCCAGCAGCTCTGGACAGGGACAGATGAACACTGAAGCTTTCTTT.

The V and J genes are TRBV7-2 and TRBJ1-5; 7 nucleotides match TRBD1. The CDR3 extends over 16 amino acids. Per germline, CDR1 SGHTA and CDR2 FQGNSA. V was clipped by 2 bases and J by 0 bases; unmatched bases: 4. As DNA, the CDR3 is TGTGCCAGCAGCTTAAAGGGGGCGAATAGCAATCAGCCCCAGCATTTT. Protein: CASSLKGANSNQPQHF.

In DNA, the CDR3 is TGTGCCTGGAGTACTGATAATCAGCCCCAGCATTTT. Protein product: CAWSTDNQPQHF. The V gene is TRBV30, the J gene TRBJ1-5; D is undetermined. From germline, CDR1 is GTSNPN and CDR2 SVGIG (reference sequence). The V and J ends lost 2 bases and 4 bases respectively, with 6 bases between them. This CDR3 spans 12 amino acids.